This T cell receptor beta chain was retrieved from a study of regulatory T cells in long-lasting Graves disease (dated by TCRdb to about 2021). About the study as a whole: Patients with newly diagnosed Graves' disease had been on antithyroid drugs for under 3 months. Patients with persistent Graves' disease were compared with patients with newly diagnosed Graves' disease using TCR sequencing and RNA sequencing of peripheral blood. The study took place in China and was registered as a clinical trial. A total of 35 or so samples were covered by TCR sequencing, comprising about 13 persistent and 20 or so newly diagnosed Graves' disease patients.

Sample time point, as interpreted from the label and publication: newly diagnosed GD, antithyroid drugs for less than 3 months. RNA was extracted from PBMCs in TRIzol for both TCR sequencing and RNA sequencing. Graves' disease was diagnosed according to American Thyroid Association guidelines. Patients were recruited from an endocrinology department in Xi'an, China. Each patient gave around 9.2 milliliters of peripheral blood, collected in an EDTA anticoagulant tube. Ficoll Paque Plus density gradient separation was used to isolate PBMCs, and no additional T cell sorting was done. An Agilent 2100 Bioanalyzer and agarose gel were used to check RNA quality, while a NanoDrop 2000 measured RNA concentration. This clonotype was counted many times. Its cognate antigen has yet to be identified. No per-base quality is available; no much larger clone lies one base away. Library preparation was by multiplex PCR. The instrument was an Illumina HiSeq 4000. To build TCR beta libraries, CDR3 regions were amplified by Arm-PCR using iRepertoire HTBI primers. Before sequencing, the PCR products went through gel purification. As for how the authors treated the data: A total of roughly 65 TRBV and about 13 TRBJ segments were identified across samples and were used for gene usage analysis of CDR3 amino acid clonotypes. COPE and FqMerger were used to merge filtered high-quality paired reads into contigs. BLAST was used to align contigs to IMGT TRBV, TRBD and TRBJ reference genes, and CDR3 was defined according to IMGT. Highly expanded clones were defined as clonotypes with a frequency above 0.1%. Shannon entropy served as the measure of repertoire diversity, while the Gini coefficient captured V-J evenness. A clonotype found in more than one individual was treated as public. TCRdb handled the public reads itself, with Q25 trimming in fastp and clone calling in MiXCR, and kept productive beta chains. Every CDR3 protein is listed once, alongside the most common genes and DNA of its rows. For this entry, the V and J calls and clone size follow TCRdb and not the study's own pipeline. This sample holds approximately 460,000 distinct CDR3 sequences; approximately 16% were observed only once. The ten most abundant clones make up around 11% of the sample.

General findings and caveats noted by the study authors: Persistent disease showed preferential use of TRBV28, TRBJ1-2 and TRBJ2-5, whereas newly diagnosed disease favored TRBV20-1 and TRBJ2-1. The authors acknowledged the small sample size as a limitation that may reduce accuracy. Patients with persistent disease shared more public clonotypes (about 2,700) than newly diagnosed patients did (approximately 990). Sequencing and analysis were restricted to the TCR beta chain. Only peripheral blood was studied, because thyroid tissue, the primary lesion, was inaccessible. Compared with newly diagnosed patients, patients with persistent Graves' disease had lower TCR Shannon entropy and fewer highly expanded clones, which suggests clonal expansion.

From cysteine to phenylalanine, the CDR3 is 11 amino acids long. This entry keeps only the CDR3 DNA: 33 bases, framed from base 1. The germline ends are 4 bases apart after V is trimmed by 4 bases and J by 6 bases. The same data also went into a second study, on T cells in Graves' hyperthyroidism and ophthalmopathy. The second study also describes: Graves' hyperthyroidism was defined as stable when no progression to ophthalmopathy occurred over 18 months of follow-up. Hyperthyroidism patients were aged 18 to 65 years and newly diagnosed, with disease duration of less than 2 months. Any patient with an uncontrolled infection, another autoimmune disease, pregnancy or lactation was excluded. Clinical symptoms, serum thyroxine and TRAb, thyroid ultrasound, and orbital computed tomography formed the basis for the diagnoses. A first-round RT-PCR of the TCR CDR3 used the HTBI primer set with the Qiagen OneStep RT-PCR kit. Blood samples also contained most of the expanded thyroid clonotypes (frequency above 0.001), which suggests that blood repertoires may reflect thyroid immune responses. A 13 V-J signature model separated ophthalmopathy from stable hyperthyroidism, with roughly 88% sensitivity and roughly 81% specificity in cross-validation and 80%/75% in testing. In validation, the model predicted progression to ophthalmopathy a median of roughly 6.2 months before onset, with approximately 68% sensitivity and 72.22% specificity. TCR V-J signatures able to tell the groups apart were searched for in a discovery cohort of more than 90 patients, of whom 43 had Graves' ophthalmopathy and 55 to 60 had stable Graves' hyperthyroidism. Prospective prediction of ophthalmopathy was tested in an independent validation cohort of approximately 19 hyperthyroidism patients and 17 patients who later progressed to ophthalmopathy. For training and testing, the 100 or so patients in the discovery cohort were randomly divided in a 7:3 ratio. Thyroid tissue and blood T-cell repertoires from six Graves' hyperthyroidism patients were also compared in the study. Once sampling was done, hyperthyroidism patients were given methimazole at a starting dose of 30 mg daily, whereas ophthalmopathy patients were given high-dose intravenous methylprednisolone. Libraries were constructed in a second round of multiplex PCR, after which size selection and purification were performed. The libraries were sequenced on an Illumina HiSeq2000 using paired-end 100 bp reads. SOAPnuke was used to process the raw data, with reads discarded if the reads contained adapters or uncalled bases, had a mean Phred below 15, or lacked an exact constant-primer or identifier match. High-quality paired reads were merged with COPE v1.2.5, and unique nucleotide sequences were defined as clonotypes. Clonotypes were aligned to IMGT TRBV, TRBD and TRBJ reference segments using MiTCR v1.1. The analysis was restricted to V-J combinations with a frequency above 0.0001, which together covered 99.2% of the repertoires. The TCS score was defined as the ratio of F50 (clonal expansion) to E x V (chaos), calculated using BLOSUM62-based TCRdist between CDR3 peptides within each V-J. Welch's t-statistics and random forest reduced roughly 530 V-J features to some 14, which were used in a naive Bayes classifier (R e1071). Sample size was not statistically predetermined, and blinding of investigators to group allocation was not performed. TCR Vbeta CDR3 sequencing of 135 peripheral blood samples (43 ophthalmopathy, around 80 hyperthyroidism and about 17 progressor patients) is reported in the paper.

The source material was peripheral blood mononuclear cells (PBMCs), sampled at new diagnosis, from a patient treated with antithyroid drugs. This receptor chain uses TRBV12-3 or TRBV12-4 and TRBJ2-1; too little of a D gene remains to name it. This TCR was sampled from a woman in her 30s with Graves disease. Donor details come from another sample of the same person, matched by shared clones. The bases are TGTGCCAGCAGTTCCACCAATGAGCAGTTCTTC. Its coded protein is CASSSTNEQFF.